The clone carrying this T cell receptor (beta chain) was counted once. The antigen remains unidentified. The source of the sample is a study of OX40 agonist ivuxolimab in advanced cancers. Study summary: Partial responses were achieved by three patients, one with hepatocellular carcinoma and two with cutaneous melanoma.

This CDR3 is built from 17 residues. From germline, CDR1 is SGHRS and CDR2 YFSETQ. The V end was cut by 4 bases, the J end by 5 bases, with 25 bases between. Data came from immunoSEQ multiplex PCR; TCRdb stores just in-frame clones and leaves some out. The data hold tens of thousands of clones, with 86% observed a single time. Study conclusions and caveats: On average, CD8+ T cells showed a greater number of expanded clones than CD4+. The investigators did not determine what antigen specificity the expanded peripheral T cells had.

The source of this sequence is an adult with an advanced solid tumor such as melanoma, head and neck, liver or kidney cancer. The specimen comprised CD4+ or CD8+ T cells sorted from blood, sampled in a trial of the OX40 agonist ivuxolimab. The chain combines TRBV5-1 with TRBJ2-7, with D maybe TRBD2 (6 bases). Here the CDR3 reads CASSPHIGDPGGDEQYF. The CDR3 DNA follows: TGCGCCAGCAGCCCTCACATCGGAGACCCCGGAGGGGACGAGCAGTACTTC.